The 10 T cell receptor beta chains below all came from one sample that was sequenced in a study of naive and memory T cell subsets. Ligated cDNA underwent four rounds of PCR with nested alpha and beta constant region primers and SP2. MiXCR, applied by TCRdb to the 5' RACE reads, yields one record per CDR3 protein. The sample records over 45,000 distinct CDR3 sequences, about 7.1% being singletons. The library had UMIs added by 3' ligation of an oligonucleotide to TCR cDNA. These receptors came from a female donor in good health.

There are many counts of this clonotype. The J gene is TRBJ2-3, the V gene TRBV7-2, with 7 bases aligning to TRBD1. The CDR3 sequence is 14 residues long. After removal of 2 bases from V and 3 bases from J, the junction contained 2 bases not matched to a gene. The germline CDR1 and CDR2 sequences are SGHTA and FQGNSA. Here the CDR3 reads CASSLQTGTDTQYF. The CDR3 DNA reads TGTGCCAGCAGCTTACAGACAGGGACAGATACGCAGTATTTT.

The chain carries TRBV7-2 and TRBJ1-1, with D maybe TRBD1 (5 bases). Germline V gene sequence: CDR1 SGHTA, CDR2 FQGNSA. V was cut by 5 bases and J by 4 bases, with 17 bases left in between. The CDR3 is 15 amino acids. CDR3: CASSPRMGVSTEAFF. In DNA form, the CDR3 reads TGTGCCAGCAGCCCTAGGATGGGGGTAAGCACTGAAGCTTTCTTT.

There are a few counts of this clonotype. The chain recombines TRBV5-6 with TRBJ1-3; D gene uncertain. V lost 2 bases, J lost 0 bases, and 6 bases lay in between. CDR1 and CDR2 from the germline V gene are SGHDT and YYEEEE. The CDR3 runs 14 residues. CDR3 DNA: TGTGCCAGCAGCTTTCGCCCCTCTGGAAACACCATATATTTT. Translating gives CASSFRPSGNTIYF.

This clonotype was counted a few times. The chain joins TRBV19 to TRBJ1-1; the D is unclear. The CDR3 runs 17 residues. V lost 3 bases and J 0 bases, leaving 17 bases between the germline ends. Germline V gives CDR1 LNHDA, CDR2 SQIVND (reference sequence). The CDR3 spells CASSMALPVIMNTEAFF. The CDR3 nucleotides read TGTGCCAGTAGTATGGCACTGCCAGTCATAATGAACACTGAAGCTTTCTTT. Drawing the rest from reference TRBV19 and TRBJ1-1, the complete variable domain is DGGITQSPKYLFRKEGQNVTLSCEQNLNHDAMYWYRQDPGQGLRLIYYSQIVNDFQKGDIAEGYSVSREKKESFPLTVTSAQKNPTAFYLCASSMALPVIMNTEAFFGQGTRLTVV.

This clonotype has ten or more counts. This rearrangement joins TRBV6-6 to TRBJ1-5; D remains ambiguous. Germline V gene lookup returns CDR1 MNHNY and CDR2 SVGAGI (reference sequence). This CDR3 comprises 12 residues. Trimming took off 8 bases at V and 6 bases at J, with 11 bases between the two ends. The CDR3 loop is CASDSGGQPQHF. The CDR3 nucleotides are TGTGCCAGCGACTCCGGAGGTCAGCCCCAGCATTTT.

This clonotype was seen at least ten times. V usage is TRBV4-1 and J usage is TRBJ1-2; 8 bases fit TRBD1. The CDR3 sequence is 14 residues long. Germline V gene lookup returns CDR1 MGHRA and CDR2 YSYEKL. V lost 4 bases to trimming and J lost 6 bases; unmatched junction nucleotides: 7. CDR3 sequence (DNA): TGCGCCAGCAGCCCCGATCAGGGGGCGGATGGCTACACCTTC. Translation: CASSPDQGADGYTF.

This clonotype was seen many times. The chain employs TRBV3-1 and TRBJ1-6; the D is unclear. Germline V lookup: CDR1 LGHDT, CDR2 YNNKEL (reference sequence). Trimming took off 5 bases at V and 7 bases at J, with 18 bases between the two ends. CDR3 length: 16 residues. CDR3 nucleotide sequence: TGTGCCAGCAGCTCATGGGGAGAACAGACAAATTCACCCCTCCACTTT. Amino acids: CASSSWGEQTNSPLHF.

This clonotype was picked up many times. The chain combines TRBV12-3 or TRBV12-4 with TRBJ2-3, with D tentatively TRBD1 or TRBD2 (5 bases each). The ends were cut back, 3 bases at V and 4 bases at J, with 14 bases in the middle. The CDR3 has 15 amino acids. The CDR3 DNA is TGTGCCAGCAGTTTTGAGCAGGGACGGCCAGATACGCAGTATTTT. As protein: CASSFEQGRPDTQYF.

This clonotype was found many times. J is TRBJ2-5 and V is TRBV7-9; 11 nucleotides align to TRBD2. V gave up 5 bases and J gave up 2 bases; unmatched junction bases: 7. CDR1 SEHNR and CDR2 FQNEAQ come from the germline V gene (reference sequence). The CDR3 is made up of 16 amino acids. The CDR3 region has the DNA TGTGCCAGCAGCATGGGACTAGCGGAGAAACAAGAGACCCAGTACTTC. Protein: CASSMGLAEKQETQYF. Filled out from reference TRBV7-9 and TRBJ2-5, the complete variable domain reads DTGVSQNPRHKITKRGQNVTFRCDPISEHNRLYWYRQTLGQGPEFLTYFQNEAQLEKSRLLSDRFSAERPKGSFSTLEIQRTEQGDSAMYLCASSMGLAEKQETQYFGPGTRLLVL.

The chain couples TRBV12-3 or TRBV12-4 to TRBJ1-5, with 9 bases fitting TRBD1. The V and J ends lost 2 bases and 4 bases, in that order; junction bases with no gene match: 3. There are 15 residues in the CDR3. In nucleotides, the CDR3 is TGTGCCAGCAGTTTACACAGGGGGCGGAATCAGCCCCAGCATTTT. Its protein product is CASSLHRGRNQPQHF.